This T cell receptor (beta chain) stems from a study of blood T cell repertoires in COVID-19. Whole-study context: There were acute and convalescent COVID-19 samples, and they came from the United States, Italy and Spain. Sources were T cells, B-cell-depleted T cells, or PBMCs; the material itself was cDNA or gDNA.

Original data processing: Amplification with reference gene primers provided the estimates of nucleated cell counts. Generated by immunoSEQ multiplex PCR, the TCRdb table keeps only in-frame clones and is missing some. V and J calls and clone size are as listed in that table; D and trimming were resolved from the DNA. This table holds over 250,000 clones, over 75% found once. The V and J ends lost 0 bases and 5 bases respectively, with 8 bases between them. CDR1 is SGHNT, CDR2 YYREEE, per germline (reference sequence). CDR3 length: 13 amino acids. The sequenced sample consisted of peripheral blood. V is TRBV5-4 and J is TRBJ2-5; possibly TRBD2 for D (5 bases). This clonotype originated in a human donor in a cohort sampled during active COVID-19. CDR3 region: CASSLDRGETQYF. CDR3 coding DNA: TGTGCCAGCAGCTTGGACCGGGGTGAGACCCAGTACTTC.